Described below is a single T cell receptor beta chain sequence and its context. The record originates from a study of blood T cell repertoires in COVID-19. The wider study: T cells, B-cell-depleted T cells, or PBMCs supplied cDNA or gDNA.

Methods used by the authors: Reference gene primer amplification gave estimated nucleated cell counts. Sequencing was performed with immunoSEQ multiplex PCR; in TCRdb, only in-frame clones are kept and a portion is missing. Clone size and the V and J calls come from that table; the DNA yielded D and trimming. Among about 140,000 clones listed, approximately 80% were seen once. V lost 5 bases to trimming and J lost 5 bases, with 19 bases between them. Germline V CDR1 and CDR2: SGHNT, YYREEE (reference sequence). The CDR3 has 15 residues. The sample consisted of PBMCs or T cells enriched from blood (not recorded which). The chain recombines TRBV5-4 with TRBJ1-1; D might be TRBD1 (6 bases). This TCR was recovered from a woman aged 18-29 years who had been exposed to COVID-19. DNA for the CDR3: TGTGCCAGCAGTCTTCCTCAGGGGAAGGGAACTGAAGCTTTCTTT. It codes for CASSLPQGKGTEAFF.